Each of the 25 T cell receptor beta chains below was sequenced from the same sample in a study of technical replicates of blood from several donors. Profiled with immunoSEQ multiplex PCR; TCRdb holds only in-frame clones, not every one. The sample records about 70,000 clones, around 85% being singletons. The material sequenced was PBMCs. These receptors all stem from a human donor in good health. Some clones in this sample may be carry-over from other donors' samples.

J is TRBJ2-3 and V is TRBV9; 7 bases match TRBD1. The length of the CDR3 is 13 residues. The V gene's germline CDR1 is SGDLS and CDR2 YYNGEE. J was trimmed by 6 bases and V by 2 bases; bases with no gene match: 3. The CDR3 here is CASSVEGADTQYF. The CDR3 DNA follows: TGTGCCAGCAGCGTCGAGGGGGCCGATACGCAGTATTTT.

CDR3 sequence: CASSENSPNEKLFF. The CDR3 DNA follows: TGTGCCAGCAGTGAGAACAGTCCTAATGAAAAACTGTTTTTT. The chain links TRBV6-1 to TRBJ1-4; the D is unclear. The CDR3 covers 14 residues. Germline V CDR1 and CDR2: MNHNS, SASEGT. V dropped 3 bases and J dropped 3 bases, with 8 bases sitting between them.

V gene TRBV19 combines with J gene TRBJ1-5, with D possibly matching TRBD1 (5 bases). The V end lost 7 bases, the J end lost 5 bases, and 18 bases lay between the germline ends. This CDR3 comprises 15 residues. Per germline, CDR1 LNHDA and CDR2 SQIVND (reference sequence). In DNA form, the CDR3 reads TGTGCCAGTACTGAGGTCGGGGGGGACGATCAGCCCCAGCATTTT. Amino acids: CASTEVGGDDQPQHF.

The DNA of the CDR3 is TGTGCCAGCATCTCGGACATAGCGGGCAATGAGCAGTTCTTC. As protein: CASISDIAGNEQFF. V gene TRBV6-1 combines with J gene TRBJ2-1; 7 nucleotides align to TRBD2. V shed 7 bases and J 6 bases; nucleotides not matched to a gene: 9. This CDR3 spans 14 amino acids. Looked up from germline, CDR1 is MNHNS and CDR2 is SASEGT.

The table lists this clone with many counts. This rearrangement joins TRBV7-9 to TRBJ2-1; 7 nucleotides line up with TRBD2. Germline values: CDR1 SEHNR, CDR2 FQNEAQ (reference sequence). The CDR3 loop spans 15 amino acids. J gave up 2 bases and V 4 bases, and 5 bases lay outside the gene matches. The CDR3 DNA reads TGTGCCAGCAGCTCAGCACTAGCGACCTACAATGAGCAGTTCTTC. It encodes CASSSALATYNEQFF.

The gene calls are TRBV6-4 and TRBJ2-1, with a tentative D call TRBD2 (5 bases). Between the trimmed V and J ends, which lost 6 bases and 4 bases, there was a span of 25 bases. Germline assignment: CDR1 MRHNA and CDR2 SNTAGT. This CDR3 region has 18 residues. The CDR3 DNA is TGTGCCAGCAGCCTAGACTGGCGGGCTGACCCCAAATACAATGAGCAGTTCTTC. This gives the protein CASSLDWRADPKYNEQFF.

The CDR3 protein is CASSVEGQGGYTF. For the CDR3, the DNA is TGTGCCAGCAGCGTAGAGGGACAGGGGGGCTACACCTTC. The V gene is TRBV9, the J gene TRBJ1-2; 10 bases are shared with TRBD1. V lost 0 bases to trimming and J lost 8 bases; unmatched junction nucleotides: 1. This CDR3 contains 13 residues. Germline CDR1 and CDR2: SGDLS and YYNGEE.

The V and J genes are TRBV6-6 and TRBJ2-1, with D possibly matching TRBD2 (6 bases). The germline gives CDR1 MNHNY, CDR2 SVGAGI (reference sequence). The length of the CDR3 is 13 residues. Trimming pared 8 bases from V and 8 bases from J, leaving 16 bases between. CDR3 loop: CASDPRRGDEQFF. The CDR3 DNA is TGTGCCAGCGACCCCAGGAGGGGTGATGAGCAGTTCTTC.

The V and J genes are TRBV10-3 and TRBJ1-2, with 9 bases identical to TRBD1. V shed 5 bases, J shed 7 bases, and the junction held 8 bases outside the gene matches. Germline CDR1 reads ENHRY; CDR2 reads SYGVKD. This CDR3 is built from 14 residues. CDR3 loop: CAISPGQGRIGYTF. The CDR3 coding sequence is TGTGCCATCAGTCCGGGACAGGGCCGGATTGGCTACACCTTC.

This CDR3 is CATRDRGTMETQYF. CDR3 sequence (DNA): TGTGCCACCCGGGACAGGGGAACTATGGAGACCCAGTACTTC. The chain joins TRBV6-5 to TRBJ2-5; 10 bases fit TRBD1. V shed 10 bases and J 5 bases; nucleotides not matched to a gene: 10. The germline V gene encodes CDR1 MNHEY and CDR2 SVGAGI. This CDR3 is 14 amino acids long.

The chain joins TRBV9 to TRBJ1-1; 8 nucleotides line up with TRBD1. Germline CDR1 is SGDLS and CDR2 is YYNGEE. The CDR3 has 13 amino acids. V shed 3 bases, J shed 8 bases, and the junction held 6 bases outside the gene matches. CDR3 protein: CASSGDRDREAFF. The CDR3 region has the DNA TGTGCCAGCAGCGGAGACCGGGACAGGGAAGCTTTCTTT.

This chain uses TRBV9 with TRBJ2-5, with D possibly being TRBD1 (6 bases). This CDR3 spans 17 amino acids. The V and J ends lost 0 bases and 1 base respectively, with 16 bases between them. The V gene's germline CDR1 is SGDLS and CDR2 YYNGEE. CDR3 sequence reads: CASSVEGGWRFQETQYF. As DNA, the CDR3 is TGTGCCAGCAGCGTAGAAGGGGGATGGAGGTTCCAAGAGACCCAGTACTTC. Full variable domain (rest looked up from reference TRBV9 and TRBJ2-5): DSGVTQTPKHLITATGQRVTLRCSPRSGDLSVYWYQQSLDQGLQFLIQYYNGEERAKGNILERFSAQQFPDLHSELNLSSLELGDSALYFCASSVEGGWRFQETQYFGPGTRLLVL.

This sequence joins TRBV7-2 and TRBJ1-3; tentative D call: TRBD1 (6 bases). The CDR3 is 14 residues long. Germline V gene sequence: CDR1 SGHTA, CDR2 FQGNSA. V was cut by 5 bases and J by 4 bases, with 12 bases left in between. The CDR3 sequence is CASSPRGSGNTIYF. CDR3 bases: TGTGCCAGCAGCCCCAGGGGATCCGGAAACACCATATATTTT.

The chain combines TRBV7-9 with TRBJ2-3, with 10 nucleotides matching TRBD2. V gave up 0 bases and J gave up 2 bases; unmatched junction bases: 5. The CDR3 is 17 amino acids. Germline values: CDR1 SEHNR, CDR2 FQNEAQ (reference sequence). The CDR3 protein is CASSLAKGLAATDTQYF. DNA for the CDR3: TGTGCCAGCAGCTTAGCAAAAGGACTAGCGGCCACAGATACGCAGTATTTT.

V is TRBV30 and J is TRBJ2-1; 7 nucleotides align to TRBD2. J lost 8 bases, V lost 8 bases, and 15 bases had no gene match. Germline V lookup: CDR1 GTSNPN, CDR2 SVGIG (reference sequence). The CDR3 consists of 14 residues. The CDR3 loop is CAPASRGGVDEQFF. The CDR3 nucleotides read TGTGCCCCTGCCTCGAGGGGAGGGGTGGATGAGCAGTTCTTC.

CDR3 in amino acids: CASTNGRDLTNEKLFF. The CDR3 coding sequence is TGTGCCAGCACCAATGGGAGGGATCTAACTAATGAAAAACTGTTTTTT. The V and J genes are TRBV7-9 and TRBJ1-4; D gene ambiguous. Germline-derived CDR1 and CDR2 are SEHNR and FQNEAQ (reference sequence). The CDR3 runs to 16 residues. The ends were cut back, 7 bases at V and 1 base at J, with 16 bases in the middle.

This rearrangement joins TRBV15 to TRBJ1-6; TRBD1 aligns across 7 bases. V lost 5 bases to trimming and J lost 5 bases; unmatched junction nucleotides: 3. The CDR3 has 14 amino acids. Germline values: CDR1 LNHNV, CDR2 YYDKDF (reference sequence). CDR3 nucleotide sequence: TGTGCCACCAGCCGGGACAGAGATAATTCACCCCTCCACTTT. Its protein is CATSRDRDNSPLHF.

This chain joins TRBV29-1 and TRBJ2-7; 9 nucleotides align to TRBD2. After removal of 2 bases from V and 7 bases from J, the junction contained 12 bases not matched to a gene. Germline values: CDR1 SQVTM, CDR2 ANQGSEA. The CDR3 consists of 15 residues. Written as DNA, the CDR3 is TGCAGCGTTGAAAAGGCTAGCGGGGCCCTCTTGGAGCAGTACTTC. Translation: CSVEKASGALLEQYF.

The rearrangement joins TRBV27 to TRBJ2-7; D is unclear. CDR1 is MNHEY, CDR2 SMNVEV, per germline (reference sequence). Trimming took off 2 bases at V and 3 bases at J, with 11 bases between the two ends. The CDR3 loop spans 14 amino acids. CDR3 sequence: CASSLGPGSYEQYF. CDR3 nucleotide sequence: TGTGCCAGCAGTTTAGGTCCGGGTAGCTACGAGCAGTACTTC.

The chain is built from TRBV5-6 and TRBJ2-5; 9 bases map to TRBD2. The ends lost 2 bases at V and 4 bases at J; junction bases unmatched: 3. The CDR3 has 14 residues. CDR1 SGHDT and CDR2 YYEEEE come from the germline V gene. Here the CDR3 DNA reads TGTGCCAGCAGCTTCAGGACTAGCGTAGAGACCCAGTACTTC. Translated, it gives CASSFRTSVETQYF.

This sequence joins TRBV11-2 and TRBJ2-1; the D gene is possibly TRBD1 (5 bases). This CDR3 contains 17 residues. The germline V gene encodes CDR1 SGHAT and CDR2 FQNNGV. V lost 4 bases to trimming and J lost 7 bases, with 23 bases between them. The CDR3 region has the DNA TGTGCCAGCAGCTCAGGCGGAATGGCAGGGCGGTGGAATGAGCAGTTCTTC. Translation: CASSSGGMAGRWNEQFF. The full variable domain, completed using reference TRBV11-2 and TRBJ2-1, is EAGVAQSPRYKIIEKRQSVAFWCNPISGHATLYWYQQILGQGPKLLIQFQNNGVVDDSQLPKDRFSAERLKGVDSTLKIQPAKLEDSAVYLCASSSGGMAGRWNEQFFGPGTRLTVL.

The chain uses TRBV29-1 and TRBJ1-2; D call uncertain. The germline CDR1 and CDR2 sequences are SQVTM and ANQGSEA. V was trimmed by 1 base and J by 4 bases, leaving 10 bases between them. The CDR3 loop spans 13 amino acids. As DNA, the CDR3 is TGCAGCGTTGAAGTAGTTCCTACCTATGGCTACACCTTC. It specifies CSVEVVPTYGYTF. The full variable domain, with the rest looked up from reference TRBV29-1 and TRBJ1-2, is SAVISQKPSRDICQRGTSLTIQCQVDSQVTMMFWYRQQPGQSLTLIATANQGSEATYESGFVIDKFPISRPNLTFSTLTVSNMSPEDSSIYLCSVEVVPTYGYTFGSGTRLTVV.

The chain links TRBV5-8 to TRBJ2-3; D is uncertain. Deletions cut 4 bases from V and 2 bases from J, with 2 bases between. From germline, CDR1 is SGHTS and CDR2 YDEGEE. The length of the CDR3 is 11 residues. CDR3 coding DNA: TGTGCCAGCAGCCTCACAGATACGCAGTATTTT. Its protein is CASSLTDTQYF.

The rearrangement joins TRBV18 to TRBJ2-3, with 8 positions matching TRBD2. CDR1 KGHSH and CDR2 LQKENI come from the germline V gene. Trimming cost V 2 bases and J 4 bases; bases outside gene matches: 11. The CDR3 is 17 residues long. CDR3 protein: CASSPIVGGGRADTQYF. The CDR3 region has the DNA TGTGCCAGCTCACCAATCGTCGGGGGGGGCCGGGCAGATACGCAGTATTTT.

The rearrangement joins TRBV7-3 to TRBJ2-3, with a possible D match to TRBD2 (7 bases). The CDR3 sequence is 14 residues long. The germline V and J ends were trimmed by 2 bases and 5 bases, with 11 bases remaining between them. Per the germline V gene, CDR1 is SGHTA and CDR2 is FQGTGA. For the CDR3, the DNA is TGTGCCAGCAGCTTAGGGGGGGCGGAAGATACGCAGTATTTT. It yields the protein CASSLGGAEDTQYF.